A single sample is the source of the 28 T cell receptor beta chains below, sequenced in a study of T cells after yellow fever vaccination. TCRdb re-analysed the 5' RACE reads in MiXCR, keeping a single row per CDR3 protein. The data contain around 300,000 distinct CDR3 sequences, over 3.5% of them singletons. This specimen was PBMCs, taken 5 days after the yellow fever booster vaccination. The source is a man between 18 and 35 years old who received the YFV17D yellow fever vaccine.

This clonotype occurred a few times. The gene calls are TRBV6-5 and TRBJ1-3; possible D gene TRBD1, 5 bases. V lost 2 bases and J 0 bases, leaving 8 bases between the germline ends. Germline loops: CDR1 MNHEY, CDR2 SVGAGI. The CDR3 contains 15 residues. For the CDR3, the DNA is TGTGCCAGCAGTTACGGCAGGGCCTCTGGAAACACCATATATTTT. Translated, it gives CASSYGRASGNTIYF.

The chain has TRBV7-9 and TRBJ2-6; no clear D gene. The V end was cut by 4 bases, the J end by 4 bases, with 11 bases between. This CDR3 contains 15 residues. The germline CDR1 and CDR2 sequences are SEHNR and FQNEAQ (reference sequence). The CDR3 sequence: CASSSAILGANVLTF. CDR3 nucleotide sequence: TGTGCCAGCAGCTCGGCCATTCTAGGGGCCAACGTCCTGACTTTC.

This chain joins TRBV4-2 and TRBJ2-2; TRBD1 matches 7 bases. CDR1 and CDR2 from the germline V gene are LGHNA and YNFKEQ. Trimming at V came to 5 bases and at J to 4 bases, leaving 7 bases not matched to a gene. This CDR3 has 15 amino acids. The CDR3 bases are TGTGCCAGCAGCGCACCGACAGGGTTCACCGGGGAGCTGTTTTTT. Its translation is CASSAPTGFTGELFF.

The rearrangement links TRBV6-5 to TRBJ2-2; TRBD2 agrees at 13 bases. V lost 6 bases and J lost 4; bases outside the gene matches: 5. The CDR3 totals 16 residues. Germline CDR1 and CDR2: MNHEY and SVGAGI. The CDR3 protein is CASRRTSGGPTGELFF. The CDR3 DNA is TGTGCCAGCAGACGGACTAGCGGGGGCCCCACCGGGGAGCTGTTTTTT.

This clonotype appeared a few times. This sequence joins TRBV14 and TRBJ2-5, with TRBD2 identical over 9 bases. Trimming cost V 0 bases and J 8 bases; bases outside gene matches: 7. The CDR3 has 15 residues. The germline V gene encodes CDR1 SGHDN and CDR2 FVKESK. CDR3 in DNA: TGTGCCAGCAGCCAAGATCGGCTAGCGGGGCATACCCAGTACTTC. Its translation: CASSQDRLAGHTQYF. The variable domain in full, with the rest retrieved from reference TRBV14 and TRBJ2-5, is EAGVTQFPSHSVIEKGQTVTLRCDPISGHDNLYWYRRVMGKEIKFLLHFVKESKQDESGMPNNRFLAERTGGTYSTLKVQPAELEDSGVYFCASSQDRLAGHTQYFGPGTRLLVL.

The chain is built from TRBV20-1 and TRBJ2-2, with D unresolved. CDR1 DFQATT and CDR2 SNEGSKA come from the germline V gene (reference sequence). Between the trimmed V and J ends, which lost 0 bases and 4 bases, there was a span of 9 bases. This CDR3 has 14 residues. The CDR3, as DNA: TGCAGTGCTAGAGATAGGATGGGCACCGGGGAGCTGTTTTTT. Its protein is CSARDRMGTGELFF.

The chain couples TRBV5-1 to TRBJ2-1; D might be TRBD2 (6 bases). The germline CDR1 and CDR2 sequences are SGHRS and YFSETQ. V was cut by 4 bases and J by 2 bases, with 16 bases left in between. The CDR3 contains 16 residues. In DNA form, the CDR3 reads TGCGCCAGCAGCCAGACCTTGGCGGGGCCCTACAATGAGCAGTTCTTC. It encodes CASSQTLAGPYNEQFF.

This clonotype was seen many times. The chain couples TRBV5-5 to TRBJ1-5, with D unresolved. This CDR3 comprises 12 residues. Germline loops: CDR1 SGHKS, CDR2 YYEKEE (reference sequence). V shed 0 bases and J shed 4 bases, with 2 bases lying between them. CDR3 loop: CASSLENQPQHF. The DNA for the CDR3 is TGTGCCAGCAGCTTGGAGAATCAGCCCCAGCATTTT.

This chain joins TRBV3-1 and TRBJ1-6; a weak D match, TRBD1 (5 bases). V was trimmed by 1 base and J by 10 bases, leaving 20 bases between them. Germline CDR1 and CDR2: LGHDT and YNNKEL (reference sequence). This CDR3 is built from 17 residues. CDR3 sequence: CASSQGYRGIRKSPLHF. In DNA form, the CDR3 reads TGTGCCAGCAGCCAAGGATACCGGGGGATCAGGAAATCACCCCTCCACTTT.

This clonotype has a handful of counts. The V and J genes are TRBV6-2 or TRBV6-3 and TRBJ1-1, with D possibly matching TRBD1 (6 bases). Trimming stripped 6 bases from V and 4 bases from J, with 12 bases between. The CDR3 covers 13 residues. The germline V gene has CDR1 MNHEY and CDR2 SVGEGT. The chain's CDR3 is CASRRDMGTEAFF. The CDR3 nucleotides read TGTGCCAGCAGGAGGGACATGGGCACTGAAGCTTTCTTT.

This clonotype occurred a few times. The chain has TRBV12-3 or TRBV12-4 and TRBJ1-3; D possibly corresponds to TRBD1 (5 bases). V lost 5 bases, J lost 8 bases, and 7 bases lay in between. CDR3 size: 11 residues. In DNA form, the CDR3 reads TGTGCCAGCAGTGGGGGATACACCATATATTTT. As protein: CASSGGYTIYF.

Only a few counts were recorded for this clonotype. V usage is TRBV29-1 and J usage is TRBJ1-5, with D tentatively TRBD1 (6 bases). The germline V and J ends were trimmed by 5 bases and 6 bases, with 14 bases remaining between them. The CDR3 length is 13 residues. The V gene's germline CDR1 is SQVTM and CDR2 ANQGSEA. The CDR3 bases are TGCAGCGTTTATCAGGGGCTTGGTCAGCCCCAGCATTTT. It is translated as CSVYQGLGQPQHF. Supplemented by reference TRBV29-1 and TRBJ1-5, the full variable domain reads SAVISQKPSRDICQRGTSLTIQCQVDSQVTMMFWYRQQPGQSLTLIATANQGSEATYESGFVIDKFPISRPNLTFSTLTVSNMSPEDSSIYLCSVYQGLGQPQHFGDGTRLSIL.

This clonotype was counted at least ten times. The rearrangement joins TRBV7-6 to TRBJ2-1, with TRBD1 matching 8 bases. CDR1 is SGHVS, CDR2 FNYEAQ, per germline. J was trimmed by 0 bases and V by 5 bases; bases with no gene match: 3. This CDR3 comprises 15 residues. The CDR3 loop reads CASSGTGRSYNEQFF. DNA of the CDR3: TGTGCCAGCAGCGGGACAGGCCGCTCCTACAATGAGCAGTTCTTC.

This clonotype turned up a few times. V is TRBV29-1 and J is TRBJ1-2; the D is unclear. Germline CDR1 and CDR2: SQVTM and ANQGSEA. V lost 3 bases and J lost 8, with 16 bases in between. This CDR3 spans 13 amino acids. For the CDR3, the DNA is TGCAGCGTTGAGGTCAGGTACTATGAGGGCTACACCTTC. It specifies CSVEVRYYEGYTF.

This clonotype was seen a handful of times. The chain has TRBV12-3 or TRBV12-4 and TRBJ1-2, with TRBD1 as a possible D gene (6 bases). Between the trimmed V and J ends, which lost 7 bases and 2 bases, there was a span of 14 bases. There are 14 residues in the CDR3. The CDR3 reads CASTSGGANYGYTF. CDR3 DNA: TGTGCCAGCACCTCGGGGGGGGCCAACTATGGCTACACCTTC.

This clonotype has at least ten counts. The genes are TRBV6-6 and TRBJ2-6; a possible D gene is TRBD1 (6 bases). From germline, CDR1 is MNHNY and CDR2 SVGAGI (reference sequence). CDR3 length: 15 amino acids. V dropped 2 bases and J dropped 2 bases, with 7 bases sitting between them. This CDR3 is CASSYGGPGANVLTF. As DNA, the CDR3 is TGTGCCAGCAGTTACGGGGGCCCTGGGGCCAACGTCCTGACTTTC.

This clonotype has a count of ten or more. The V gene is TRBV24-1, the J gene TRBJ1-4, with 8 bases lining up with TRBD1. The CDR3 spans 15 residues. J was trimmed by 4 bases and V by 9 bases; bases with no gene match: 9. Germline-derived CDR1 and CDR2 are KGHDR and SFDVKD. Written as DNA, the CDR3 is TGTGCCACCTCACCAGGGGGCGCCGGTAATGAAAAACTGTTTTTT. Translating it yields CATSPGGAGNEKLFF.

This clonotype has more than one count but fewer than ten. This chain connects TRBV6-5 to TRBJ1-2; D is possibly TRBD1 (5 bases). The CDR3 has 14 residues. Trimming took 7 bases from V and 6 from J, leaving 18 bases between them. CDR1 and CDR2 (germline): MNHEY, SVGAGI. The CDR3 DNA reads as TGTGCCAGCACCTATACACCGGGGGATCATGGCTACACCTTC. This codes for CASTYTPGDHGYTF.

V usage is TRBV20-1 and J usage is TRBJ1-3; no reliable D call. V dropped 0 bases and J dropped 2 bases, with 11 bases sitting between them. CDR1 is DFQATT, CDR2 SNEGSKA, per germline (reference sequence). The CDR3 runs 15 residues. CDR3 DNA: TGCAGTGCTAGAGATCGCCGAAGGACTGGAAACACCATATATTTT. Residues: CSARDRRRTGNTIYF.

In this sample, this clonotype turned up many times. The chain links TRBV11-1 to TRBJ2-3, with D possibly being TRBD1 (5 bases). CDR1 is SGHAT and CDR2 is FQDESV in the germline V gene (reference sequence). The CDR3 runs 15 residues. V dropped 3 bases and J dropped 2 bases, with 12 bases sitting between them. The CDR3 DNA sequence: TGTGCCAGCAGCTTGTACAGGATCCCCACAGATACGCAGTATTTT. This sequence encodes CASSLYRIPTDTQYF.

In its sample, this clonotype was seen many times. This sequence joins TRBV6-5 and TRBJ2-2, with no clear D. This CDR3 spans 14 amino acids. Per the germline V gene, CDR1 is MNHEY and CDR2 is SVGAGI. V was pared by 2 bases and J by 4 bases, with 8 bases between. CDR3 loop: CASSYGQLTGELFF. In nucleotides, the CDR3 is TGTGCCAGCAGTTACGGTCAGCTCACCGGGGAGCTGTTTTTT.

CDR3 coding DNA: TGCAGTGCTAGTATTGGGACAGGGGGCACAGATACGCAGTATTTT. Protein: CSASIGTGGTDTQYF. The chain couples TRBV20-1 to TRBJ2-3; 10 bases line up with TRBD1. The V gene end was trimmed by 3 bases and the J gene end by 1 base; junction bases not matched to a gene: 4. The CDR3 totals 15 residues. From germline, CDR1 is DFQATT and CDR2 SNEGSKA (reference sequence).

This clonotype turned up a few times. V gene TRBV24-1 combines with J gene TRBJ2-7, with 7 bases fitting TRBD2. The CDR3 runs 15 residues. The V segment lost 11 bases and the J segment 4 bases; nucleotides outside the gene matches: 16. Looked up from germline, CDR1 is KGHDR and CDR2 is SFDVKD. In DNA form, the CDR3 reads TGTGCCAGCCTAAAGAGACCCTGGGGGGGATACGAGCAGTACTTC. It codes for CASLKRPWGGYEQYF.

This clonotype was picked up many times. The chain combines TRBV6-6 with TRBJ2-7; D possibly corresponds to TRBD1 (6 bases). The CDR3 is 16 amino acids. The V gene's germline CDR1 is MNHNY and CDR2 SVGAGI (reference sequence). V gave up 6 bases and J gave up 3 bases, with 21 bases separating them. Here the CDR3 DNA reads TGTGCCAGCAGCCTTCATCCCGGAACAGGGAACTACGAGCAGTACGTC. This encodes CASSLHPGTGNYEQYV.

This clonotype was counted a few times. DNA of the CDR3: TGTGCCATCAGTGAGTCGCGACAGGGTAGGCAGCCCCAGCATTTT. Residues: CAISESRQGRQPQHF. V gene TRBV10-3 combines with J gene TRBJ1-5, with TRBD1 matching 7 bases. CDR3 length: 15 residues. Germline values: CDR1 ENHRY, CDR2 SYGVKD. The V gene end was trimmed by 0 bases and the J gene end by 7 bases; junction bases not matched to a gene: 6.

This clonotype has a count of ten or more. CDR3: CASSAPSGGASGDEQFF. The CDR3 DNA sequence: TGTGCCAGCAGTGCGCCTAGCGGGGGGGCCTCCGGCGACGAGCAGTTCTTC. The chain has TRBV6-5 and TRBJ2-1; 12 bases agree with TRBD2. V dropped 5 bases and J dropped 10; count of bases not matched to a gene: 15. This CDR3 has 17 residues. The germline V gene has CDR1 MNHEY and CDR2 SVGAGI.

This clonotype was recorded a few times. This sequence joins TRBV9 and TRBJ1-2; the D gene is possibly TRBD1 (6 bases). CDR1 is SGDLS and CDR2 is YYNGEE in the germline V gene. Deletions cut 0 bases from V and 2 bases from J, with 11 bases between. The length of the CDR3 is 15 residues. As DNA, the CDR3 is TGTGCCAGCAGCGTAGGCAGGGGAGAGAACTATGGCTACACCTTC. It specifies CASSVGRGENYGYTF.

The table lists this clonotype with many counts. The rearrangement uses TRBV6-5 and TRBJ1-2; maybe TRBD1 (5 bases). The CDR3 extends over 13 amino acids. CDR1 is MNHEY, CDR2 SVGAGI, per germline. Trimming removed 7 bases from V and 4 bases from J, with 13 bases in between. In DNA, the CDR3 is TGTGCCAGCACCGTAGGACACCTCTATGGCTACACCTTC. Its protein product is CASTVGHLYGYTF.